The next 22 T cell receptor beta chains were all read from a single sample in a study of T cells in Graves' hyperthyroidism and ophthalmopathy (dated by TCRdb to the late 2010s). The method was multiplex PCR. TCRdb shows the sequencer as Illumina HiSeq 2000. Amplification of TCR beta CDR3 regions was carried out from RNA transcripts. A first-round RT-PCR of the TCR CDR3 used the HTBI primer set with the Qiagen OneStep RT-PCR kit. TCRdb reprocessing: public reads trimmed at Q25 with fastp, clones called with MiXCR, in-frame beta chains kept. Each CDR3 protein gets just one entry, which takes the most common genes and DNA from the rows behind it. The sample has roughly 380,000 distinct CDR3 sequences on record, about 15% of them singletons. The leading ten clones occupy approximately 10% of the sample. The material sequenced was blood. These receptors were taken from a woman aged 60-75 years with Graves' hyperthyroidism.

This clonotype was seen many times. This sequence joins TRBV11-1 and TRBJ2-3, with 8 bases matching TRBD1. CDR1 is SGHAT, CDR2 FQDESV, per germline (reference sequence). V lost 0 bases to trimming and J lost 8 bases; unmatched junction nucleotides: 13. The CDR3 spans 17 residues. CDR3 nucleotide sequence: TGTGCCAGCAGCTTAGCGCCCGGGCAGGGGGCGTCCCTTACGCAGTATTTT. This codes for CASSLAPGQGASLTQYF.

This clonotype was detected many times. Here the CDR3 DNA reads TGTGCCAGCTCACCAACGAGGAACACTGAAGCTTTCTTT. Translated: CASSPTRNTEAFF. V and J are TRBV18 and TRBJ1-1; D ambiguous. This CDR3 is 13 amino acids long. Germline assignment: CDR1 KGHSH and CDR2 LQKENI. Deletions cut 2 bases from V and 1 base from J, with 5 bases between.

The chain joins TRBV6-1 to TRBJ2-5; D remains ambiguous. V was pared by 2 bases and J by 7 bases, with 5 bases between. CDR3 size: 11 residues. Germline V CDR1 and CDR2: MNHNS, SASEGT. The CDR3 sequence: CASSELGTQYF. In DNA form, the CDR3 reads TGTGCCAGCAGTGAACTGGGGACCCAGTACTTC.

The table lists this clonotype with many counts. The V call is TRBV6-1, the J call TRBJ2-2; D remains unclear. The CDR3 has 16 residues. Trimming cost V 3 bases and J 0 bases, with 11 bases left between them. From germline, CDR1 is MNHNS and CDR2 SASEGT. CDR3 amino acids: CASSDSGITNTGELFF. The CDR3 region has the DNA TGTGCCAGCAGTGATTCAGGAATAACGAACACCGGGGAGCTGTTTTTT.

J is TRBJ2-3 and V is TRBV20-1; TRBD1 agrees at 8 bases. CDR1 and CDR2 (germline): DFQATT, SNEGSKA (reference sequence). CDR3 length: 15 amino acids. V was pared by 0 bases and J by 3 bases, with 5 bases of the junction left unmatched. This CDR3 is CSARDPGGGTDTQYF. DNA of the CDR3: TGCAGTGCTAGAGACCCAGGGGGCGGAACAGATACGCAGTATTTT.

The rearrangement links TRBV18 to TRBJ1-1, with D tentatively TRBD1 (6 bases). Germline V gives CDR1 KGHSH, CDR2 LQKENI. V gave up 5 bases and J gave up 0 bases, with 19 bases separating them. This CDR3 is 17 amino acids long. The CDR3 is CASSSQGGGAMNTEAFF. The CDR3 DNA is TGTGCCAGCTCATCCCAGGGTGGGGGGGCTATGAACACTGAAGCTTTCTTT. The full variable domain, completed using reference TRBV18 and TRBJ1-1, is NAGVMQNPRHLVRRRGQEARLRCSPMKGHSHVYWYRQLPEEGLKFMVYLQKENIIDESGMPKERFSAEFPKEGPSILRIQQVVRGDSAAYFCASSSQGGGAMNTEAFFGQGTRLTVV.

This clonotype was detected many times. The chain is built from TRBV28 and TRBJ1-1, with 12 bases identical to TRBD1. Germline V gives CDR1 MDHEN, CDR2 SYDVKM. CDR3 length: 15 residues. The trim removed 5 bases at V and 4 bases at J, leaving 5 bases unmatched. CDR3 amino acids: CASSPGQGAPTEAFF. CDR3 DNA: TGTGCCAGCAGTCCGGGACAGGGGGCCCCCACTGAAGCTTTCTTT.

Written as DNA, the CDR3 is TGTGCCAGCAGCCATCAGGGAACAGATACGCAGTATTTT. This gives the protein CASSHQGTDTQYF. The V call is TRBV3-1, the J call TRBJ2-3, with D perhaps matching TRBD1 (5 bases). In germline, CDR1 is LGHDT, CDR2 YNNKEL (reference sequence). Trimming removed 3 bases from V and 3 bases from J, with 7 bases in between. The CDR3 loop spans 13 amino acids.

This clonotype was detected many times. CDR3 coding DNA: TGTGCCAGCAGTTTGACAGGGGGCGATATTGTTGGCTACACCTTC. Translated, it gives CASSLTGGDIVGYTF. V and J are TRBV12-3 or TRBV12-4 and TRBJ1-2; 10 positions agree with TRBD1. This CDR3 region has 15 residues. Trimming removed 3 bases from V and 7 bases from J; junction bases left unmatched: 8.

This clonotype was detected ten times or more. This chain links TRBV7-9 with TRBJ2-3; 8 bases agree with TRBD1. Germline trimming cut 5 bases from V and 11 bases from J; bases unmatched to any gene: 12. CDR3 length: 14 residues. Germline V gives CDR1 SEHNR, CDR2 FQNEAQ (reference sequence). CDR3 protein: CASSIGQGAGGQYF. Written as DNA, the CDR3 is TGTGCCAGCAGCATCGGGCAGGGGGCAGGAGGGCAGTATTTT.

This clonotype was seen a handful of times. The chain employs TRBV2 and TRBJ2-2; 8 bases match TRBD2. CDR1 is SNHLY, CDR2 FYNNEI, per germline. The CDR3 is made up of 14 amino acids. After removal of 7 bases from V and 6 bases from J, the junction contained 7 bases not matched to a gene. Here the CDR3 DNA reads TGTGCCAGCATCGAGACTAGCGAGCCCGGGGAGCTGTTTTTT. Its protein product is CASIETSEPGELFF.

This clonotype occurred a few times. The V call is TRBV24-1, the J call TRBJ1-1; 8 nucleotides line up with TRBD1. The CDR3 is 15 residues long. The germline V gene encodes CDR1 KGHDR and CDR2 SFDVKD. The V segment lost 7 bases and the J segment 1 base; nucleotides outside the gene matches: 7. CDR3 sequence (DNA): TGTGCCACCAGGGGGGCCGGGACAGGGAACACTGAAGCTTTCTTT. Its protein is CATRGAGTGNTEAFF.

The CDR3 DNA sequence: TGTGCCACCAAAGGGGGAGGAGGGGGGAGGACCGGGGAGCTGTTTTTT. It yields the protein CATKGGGGGRTGELFF. The chain couples TRBV24-1 to TRBJ2-2; either TRBD1 or TRBD2 may supply D (6 bases each). The CDR3 runs 16 residues. V was clipped by 8 bases and J by 5 bases, with 20 bases between them. The germline gives CDR1 KGHDR, CDR2 SFDVKD.

The chain carries TRBV6-1 and TRBJ2-3; D gene uncertain. V was shortened by 5 bases and J by 0 bases, with 6 bases between the two germline ends. The CDR3 has 13 amino acids. CDR1 is MNHNS and CDR2 is SASEGT in the germline V gene. The CDR3 sequence is CASSWKSTDTQYF. The DNA for the CDR3 is TGTGCCAGCAGTTGGAAGAGCACAGATACGCAGTATTTT.

Note on this clonotype: This is likely a read error, given that the CDR3 carries no conserved phenylalanine or tryptophan at its end. The rearrangement joins TRBV5-5 to TRBJ1-5; a possible D gene is TRBD1 (5 bases). Germline values: CDR1 SGHKS, CDR2 YYEKEE (reference sequence). The CDR3 runs 15 residues. With 0 bases removed from V and 8 bases from J, the gap between germline ends came to 15 bases. CDR3 in DNA: TGTGCCAGCAGCTTGGACGGAAGGGGTCTGGAGCCCCAGCATCTT. Protein: CASSLDGRGLEPQHL.

This clonotype was counted at least ten times. The chain carries TRBV5-1 and TRBJ2-1; the match to TRBD1 covers 9 bases. Trimming removed 4 bases from V and 10 bases from J; junction bases left unmatched: 9. Looked up from germline, CDR1 is SGHRS and CDR2 is YFSETQ. This CDR3 spans 14 amino acids. CDR3 amino acids: CASSRSGTGSEQFF. In DNA, the CDR3 is TGCGCCAGCAGCCGCTCCGGGACAGGGAGCGAGCAGTTCTTC.

The CDR3 is CASSLNSGGSNEQFF. The CDR3 nucleotides are TGTGCCAGCAGCTTAAATTCGGGCGGGAGCAATGAGCAGTTCTTC. The chain carries TRBV7-6 and TRBJ2-1; 7 bases match TRBD2. V lost 2 bases and J lost 6; bases outside the gene matches: 7. Germline values: CDR1 SGHVS, CDR2 FNYEAQ. The CDR3 contains 15 residues.

This sequence joins TRBV7-3 and TRBJ1-1; 11 bases are a match to TRBD1. Trimming at V came to 5 bases and at J to 8 bases, leaving 7 bases not matched to a gene. The length of the CDR3 is 14 residues. CDR1 and CDR2 from the germline V gene are SGHTA and FQGTGA. The CDR3 region is CASSETGTGGEAFF. In DNA, the CDR3 is TGTGCCAGCAGCGAAACCGGGACAGGGGGGGAAGCTTTCTTT.

This clonotype has a handful of counts. A read error may explain this, as a much larger clone is one base away. The chain has TRBV6-5 and TRBJ2-7; the D call may be TRBD1 or TRBD2 (5 bases each). With the DNA end fitting TRBJ2-1 better, the J assignment may be wrong. There are 15 residues in the CDR3. From germline, CDR1 is MNHEY and CDR2 SVGAGI. This CDR3 is CASSYSRGSSYEQFF. The CDR3 DNA follows: TGTGCCAGCAGTTACTCGAGGGGTAGCTCCTACGAGCAGTTCTTC.

This clonotype was observed at least ten times. The genes are TRBV7-2 and TRBJ2-7, with TRBD2 matching over 8 bases. The CDR3 has 15 amino acids. Germline loops: CDR1 SGHTA, CDR2 FQGNSA. After removal of 5 bases from V and 0 bases from J, the junction contained 6 bases not matched to a gene. CDR3 residues: CASSERGGDSYEQYF. The CDR3, as DNA: TGTGCCAGCAGCGAACGGGGGGGGGACTCCTACGAGCAGTACTTC. Variable domain in full (rest from reference TRBV7-2 and TRBJ2-7): GAGVSQSPSNKVTEKGKDVELRCDPISGHTALYWYRQSLGQGLEFLIYFQGNSAPDKSGLPSDRFSAERTGGSVSTLTIQRTQQEDSAVYLCASSERGGDSYEQYFGPGTRLTVT.

In its sample, this clonotype was seen many times. This chain links TRBV29-1 with TRBJ1-1; D gene unclear. CDR1 and CDR2 (germline): SQVTM, ANQGSEA. Trimming removed 4 bases from V and 0 bases from J, with 3 bases in between. This CDR3 has 11 residues. The CDR3 nucleotides read TGCAGCGTTGCCCTGAACACTGAAGCTTTCTTT. Protein sequence: CSVALNTEAFF.

The chain joins TRBV29-1 to TRBJ1-2; the match to TRBD1 covers 8 bases. The V gene end was trimmed by 6 bases and the J gene end by 6 bases; junction bases not matched to a gene: 6. The CDR3 spans 12 residues. Germline V gives CDR1 SQVTM, CDR2 ANQGSEA. CDR3 DNA: TGCAGCGTCTCTACAGGGGGGGATGGCTACACCTTC. This encodes CSVSTGGDGYTF. Supplemented by reference TRBV29-1 and TRBJ1-2, the full variable domain reads SAVISQKPSRDICQRGTSLTIQCQVDSQVTMMFWYRQQPGQSLTLIATANQGSEATYESGFVIDKFPISRPNLTFSTLTVSNMSPEDSSIYLCSVSTGGDGYTFGSGTRLTVV.